The next 27 T cell receptor beta chains were all read from a single sample in a study of cytomegalovirus exposure and HLA in healthy donors (dated by TCRdb to between 2016 and 2019). The receptor library was made with the immunoSEQ multiplex PCR assay. A mixture of 60 forward primers for TCR Vbeta segments and 13 reverse primers for TCR Jbeta segments was used in the multiplex PCR. Drawn from immuneACCESS, this table holds only the in-frame rearrangements with V and J called that TCRdb kept. Clones are partly lost; checked studies trace under half to an unresolved V gene and leave the rest unexplained. This sample is represented by around 160,000 clones; approximately 71% of them were singletons. Roughly 7.6% of the sample is held by the ten biggest clonotypes. Sequenced: PBMCs. These receptors originate from a middle-aged woman in good health and CMV-seropositive.

The V call is TRBV28, the J call TRBJ1-4, with TRBD1 matching 11 bases. This CDR3 comprises 15 residues. Germline CDR1 and CDR2: MDHEN and SYDVKM. J lost 7 bases, V lost 6 bases, and 7 bases had no gene match. The CDR3: CASRRTGGGREKLFF. In DNA, the CDR3 is TGTGCCAGCAGGCGGACAGGGGGCGGTCGTGAAAAACTGTTTTTT.

CDR3 region: CASSLWREGTEAFF. CDR3 nucleotides: TGTGCCAGCAGTTTATGGAGGGAGGGCACTGAAGCTTTCTTT. The chain couples TRBV27 to TRBJ1-1; D call uncertain. The V and J ends lost 1 base and 4 bases respectively, with 10 bases between them. Germline CDR1 MNHEY, CDR2 SMNVEV (reference sequence). The CDR3 has 14 amino acids.

Only a few counts were recorded for this clone. The V and J genes are TRBV6-5 and TRBJ1-5; weak D call: TRBD1 (5 bases). Germline V gene data show CDR1 as MNHEY and CDR2 as SVGAGI. The CDR3 runs 13 residues. V dropped 8 bases and J dropped 5 bases, with 13 bases sitting between them. CDR3 nucleotide sequence: TGTGCCAGCCGGCGGACAACGGATCAGCCCCAGCATTTT. Its translation is CASRRTTDQPQHF.

This clone has just one count. The chain has TRBV4-1 and TRBJ2-1, with 16 bases aligning to TRBD2. Per the germline V gene, CDR1 is MGHRA and CDR2 is YSYEKL. The V gene end was trimmed by 6 bases and the J gene end by 8 bases; junction bases not matched to a gene: 7. The CDR3 sequence is 16 residues long. This CDR3 reads CASRPGTSGRGDEQFF. CDR3 sequence (DNA): TGCGCCAGCAGACCCGGGACTAGCGGGAGGGGTGATGAGCAGTTCTTC.

The V and J genes are TRBV5-4 and TRBJ2-7; 7 nucleotides align to TRBD2. CDR3 length: 14 amino acids. Germline V gene data show CDR1 as SGHNT and CDR2 as YYREEE (reference sequence). Trimming removed 2 bases from V and 5 bases from J; junction bases left unmatched: 7. CDR3 loop: CASSFGGGVDEQYF. The CDR3 DNA reads TGTGCCAGCAGCTTTGGGGGAGGGGTCGACGAGCAGTACTTC.

This chain uses TRBV5-4 with TRBJ2-7; D unclear. V was pared by 0 bases and J by 3 bases, with 4 bases between. The germline CDR1 and CDR2 sequences are SGHNT and YYREEE (reference sequence). The CDR3 is 12 residues long. In nucleotides, the CDR3 is TGTGCCAGCAGCTTGGACTTCTACGAGCAGTACTTC. Protein: CASSLDFYEQYF.

The V gene is TRBV5-4, the J gene TRBJ1-4, with D tentatively TRBD1 (5 bases). The CDR3 is 16 amino acids. Looked up from germline, CDR1 is SGHNT and CDR2 is YYREEE (reference sequence). V gave up 4 bases and J gave up 9 bases, with 22 bases separating them. The chain's CDR3 is CASSQDGGAQGQKLFF. The CDR3 DNA follows: TGTGCCAGCAGCCAGGACGGCGGGGCCCAGGGTCAAAAACTGTTTTTT. Together with reference TRBV5-4 and TRBJ1-4, the CDR3 gives the full variable domain: ETGVTQSPTHLIKTRGQQVTLRCSSQSGHNTVSWYQQALGQGPQFIFQYYREEENGRGNFPPRFSGLQFPNYSSELNVNALELDDSALYLCASSQDGGAQGQKLFFGSGTQLSVL.

This clone was counted a few times. J is TRBJ2-5 and V is TRBV7-9; D perhaps matches TRBD2 (6 bases). V lost 5 bases and J 4 bases, leaving 14 bases between the germline ends. The CDR3 covers 14 residues. Germline CDR1 SEHNR, CDR2 FQNEAQ (reference sequence). CDR3 DNA sequence: TGTGCCAGCAGCAACGCAGCCGGGGGAGAGACCCAGTACTTC. It encodes CASSNAAGGETQYF.

V usage is TRBV5-1 and J usage is TRBJ1-1; TRBD1 is a possible D gene (5 bases). The length of the CDR3 is 14 residues. Deletions cut 5 bases from V and 1 base from J, with 12 bases between. Germline CDR1 and CDR2: SGHRS and YFSETQ. CDR3: CASSLTGPNTEAFF. For the CDR3, the DNA is TGCGCCAGCAGTCTTACAGGACCGAACACTGAAGCTTTCTTT.

V usage is TRBV9 and J usage is TRBJ1-6; D is uncertain. V was trimmed by 4 bases and J by 8 bases, leaving 13 bases between them. This CDR3 has 14 amino acids. Germline V gene sequence: CDR1 SGDLS, CDR2 YYNGEE. The CDR3 region has the DNA TGTGCCAGCAGCCCTAACCTAATACATTCACCCCTCCACTTT. Its protein is CASSPNLIHSPLHF.

The rearrangement uses TRBV7-3 and TRBJ1-3; D is unresolved. The CDR3 totals 13 residues. Germline values: CDR1 SGHTA, CDR2 FQGTGA. V lost 10 bases and J lost 4, with 14 bases in between. The CDR3 bases are TGTGCCACCCCCCCGGTACCAGGAAACACCATATATTTT. It codes for CATPPVPGNTIYF.

The chain joins TRBV5-5 to TRBJ1-2, with 7 bases aligning to TRBD1. Germline CDR1 reads SGHKS; CDR2 reads YYEKEE (reference sequence). The CDR3 is 15 amino acids. Unmatched junction bases numbered 11, after V lost 4 bases and J lost 5 bases. The CDR3 loop is CASSMGQTGVYGYTF. Here the CDR3 DNA reads TGTGCCAGCAGCATGGGACAGACTGGGGTATATGGCTACACCTTC.

The chain combines TRBV14 with TRBJ2-1, with 10 bases identical to TRBD2. Looked up from germline, CDR1 is SGHDN and CDR2 is FVKESK. The CDR3 has 15 amino acids. Germline trimming cut 4 bases from V and 7 bases from J; bases unmatched to any gene: 7. Here the CDR3 reads CASSPLAGVLNEQFF. The DNA of the CDR3 is TGTGCCAGCAGCCCGCTAGCGGGAGTTTTGAATGAGCAGTTCTTC.

V gene TRBV28 combines with J gene TRBJ2-3; 8 bases fit TRBD2. With V trimmed by 4 bases and J by 5 bases, 8 bases remained unmatched. CDR1 is MDHEN and CDR2 is SYDVKM in the germline V gene. The CDR3 has 15 residues. This chain's CDR3 is CASSSAGEVKDTQYF. The DNA for the CDR3 is TGTGCCAGCAGTTCAGCGGGAGAGGTTAAAGATACGCAGTATTTT.

The chain is built from TRBV28 and TRBJ1-1; 8 bases line up with TRBD1. The CDR3 is 16 residues long. CDR1 and CDR2 (germline): MDHEN, SYDVKM. V gave up 6 bases and J gave up 4 bases; unmatched junction bases: 13. The DNA of the CDR3 is TGTGCCAGCAGCCCTGTGGGCAGGGGGCGCGGCACTGAAGCTTTCTTT. Translation: CASSPVGRGRGTEAFF.

The chain has TRBV5-8 and TRBJ1-5; D remains unclear. The germline gives CDR1 SGHTS, CDR2 YDEGEE. This CDR3 is 14 amino acids long. Trimming left V 1 base short and J 6 bases short, with 11 bases between. The CDR3 spells CASSLYGGGQPQHF. The CDR3 coding sequence is TGTGCCAGCAGCTTGTATGGCGGAGGTCAGCCCCAGCATTTT.

In this sample, this clone turned up once. The CDR3 DNA reads as TGTGCCAGTAGGTCGCCGGTGGGCTACACCTTC. This encodes CASRSPVGYTF. This chain uses TRBV19 with TRBJ1-2; the D is unclear. Germline V gene sequence: CDR1 LNHDA, CDR2 SQIVND (reference sequence). The CDR3 has 11 amino acids. V dropped 6 bases and J dropped 8 bases, with 10 bases sitting between them.

V gene TRBV11-1 combines with J gene TRBJ1-4, with a possible D match to TRBD1 (6 bases). Germline assignment: CDR1 SGHAT and CDR2 FQDESV (reference sequence). V was cut by 5 bases and J by 0 bases, with 13 bases left in between. The length of the CDR3 is 16 residues. Written as DNA, the CDR3 is TGTGCCAGCAGCACCGGACAGCCCGCAACTAATGAAAAACTGTTTTTT. Translation gives CASSTGQPATNEKLFF.

The J gene is TRBJ2-3, the V gene TRBV5-1; D might be TRBD2 (5 bases). This CDR3 has 13 residues. The germline V gene has CDR1 SGHRS and CDR2 YFSETQ. V gave up 1 base and J gave up 4 bases, with 7 bases separating them. The CDR3 spells CASSLQRADTQYF. CDR3 coding DNA: TGCGCCAGCAGCTTGCAGAGGGCAGATACGCAGTATTTT. Full variable domain (rest looked up from reference TRBV5-1 and TRBJ2-3): KAGVTQTPRYLIKTRGQQVTLSCSPISGHRSVSWYQQTPGQGLQFLFEYFSETQRNKGNFPGRFSGRQFSNSRSEMNVSTLELGDSALYLCASSLQRADTQYFGPGTRLTVL.

The rearrangement joins TRBV21-1 to TRBJ1-1; the D call TRBD1 from the table was never checked on the DNA. TRBV21-1 has pseudogene status. The CDR3 totals 15 residues. The CDR3 protein is CASSVEQGARTEAFF. CDR3 coding DNA: TGTGCCAGCAGCGTTGAACAGGGGGCACGGACTGAAGCTTTCTTT.

The chain carries TRBV4-1 and TRBJ1-5; perhaps TRBD1 as D (6 bases). Germline V gives CDR1 MGHRA, CDR2 YSYEKL. The CDR3 consists of 17 residues. V gave up 5 bases and J gave up 2 bases, with 19 bases separating them. CDR3 sequence reads: CASSGGVGAAGNQPQHF. The CDR3 DNA reads as TGCGCCAGCAGCGGCGGAGTGGGGGCGGCGGGCAATCAGCCCCAGCATTTT.

In nucleotides, the CDR3 is TGTGCCAGCAGTCGGGGGACTCACTACGAGCAGTACTTC. Translation: CASSRGTHYEQYF. The chain couples TRBV9 to TRBJ2-7; maybe TRBD2 (6 bases). The CDR3 totals 13 residues. CDR1 is SGDLS, CDR2 YYNGEE, per germline. The germline V and J ends were trimmed by 5 bases and 3 bases, with 12 bases remaining between them.

The rearrangement links TRBV11-2 to TRBJ2-1; TRBD2 might be the D (6 bases). CDR1 is SGHAT and CDR2 is FQNNGV in the germline V gene. The V end lost 5 bases, the J end lost 3 bases, and 11 bases lay between the germline ends. The CDR3 is 14 residues long. As DNA, the CDR3 is TGTGCCAGCAGCCCGCTGACTAGCTACAATGAGCAGTTCTTC. Translated, it gives CASSPLTSYNEQFF.

This clone was counted a few times. V is TRBV10-3 and J is TRBJ2-3; 10 bases are a match to TRBD1. Germline V gene lookup returns CDR1 ENHRY and CDR2 SYGVKD. With 0 bases clipped from V and 5 bases from J, the junction kept 5 bases outside the gene matches. This CDR3 has 16 residues. The CDR3 loop is CAISESGTGVGDTQYF. The CDR3 coding sequence is TGTGCCATCAGTGAGTCGGGGACAGGGGTTGGAGATACGCAGTATTTT.

This clone was counted a single time. This chain connects TRBV29-1 to TRBJ2-3, with TRBD1 matching 9 bases. CDR1 and CDR2 from the germline V gene are SQVTM and ANQGSEA. The V gene end was trimmed by 7 bases and the J gene end by 1 base; junction bases not matched to a gene: 3. The CDR3 runs to 13 residues. The CDR3 reads CSARQGGTDTQYF. The CDR3 DNA reads as TGCAGCGCCAGACAGGGGGGCACAGATACGCAGTATTTT.

V gene TRBV5-4 combines with J gene TRBJ2-7, with TRBD2 matching over 10 bases. The CDR3 totals 15 residues. The germline V gene has CDR1 SGHNT and CDR2 YYREEE (reference sequence). Unmatched junction bases numbered 7, after V lost 4 bases and J lost 3 bases. CDR3 amino acids: CASSLGLAEHYEQYF. CDR3 nucleotides: TGTGCCAGCAGCCTTGGACTAGCGGAACACTACGAGCAGTACTTC.

CDR3 amino acids: CASTKTSTDTQYF. The CDR3 coding sequence is TGTGCCAGCACAAAGACTAGCACAGATACGCAGTATTTT. The J gene is TRBJ2-3, the V gene TRBV28; D is unclear. The V and J ends lost 7 bases and 0 bases respectively, with 8 bases between them. The CDR3 covers 13 residues. The germline V gene has CDR1 MDHEN and CDR2 SYDVKM. The full variable domain, its missing parts supplied by reference TRBV28 and TRBJ2-3, is DVKVTQSSRYLVKRTGEKVFLECVQDMDHENMFWYRQDPGLGLRLIYFSYDVKMKEKGDIPEGYSVSREKKERFSLILESASTNQTSMYLCASTKTSTDTQYFGPGTRLTVL.